The 2 T cell receptor beta chains listed next were all sequenced from one sample in a study of CD8 T cells in Susac syndrome. Random hexamers served to reverse transcribe roughly 0.5 to 1 ug RNA. One entry per CDR3 protein, called by TCRdb with MiXCR from the immunoSEQ multiplex PCR reads. The repertoire holds around 120,000 distinct CDR3 sequences, with approximately 93% as singletons. Sequenced: CD4+ T cells from PBMCs. These TCRs come from a human donor with multiple sclerosis.

The V and J genes are TRBV20-1 and TRBJ1-5; 9 bases fit TRBD1. The junction had 10 bases not matched to a gene; V was cut back by 6 bases and J by 4 bases. Germline values: CDR1 DFQATT, CDR2 SNEGSKA (reference sequence). The CDR3 totals 15 residues. The CDR3 is CSAGLPTGGNQPQHF. The CDR3 coding sequence is TGCAGTGCGGGGCTTCCGACAGGGGGAAATCAGCCCCAGCATTTT.

The chain links TRBV13 to TRBJ2-5, with 10 bases that match TRBD2. The CDR3 sequence is 14 residues long. The V and J ends lost 6 bases and 3 bases, in that order; junction bases with no gene match: 4. Germline CDR1 reads PRHDT; CDR2 reads FYEKMQ (reference sequence). The CDR3, as DNA: TGTGCCAGCAGTGGAGCGGGGGGGAAAGAGACCCAGTACTTC. It yields the protein CASSGAGGKETQYF.